This T cell receptor (beta chain) was recovered during a study of T cell clonotyping in hematopoietic cell transplantation. Time point reported: recipient sample about 28 days before transplant, after cytoreduction. Recipients were bled about 28 days pretransplant and at posttransplant days 30, 100, 180. Concerning this clone itself: Its target is unknown.

Study observations and caveats: Pathologically expanded recipient clonotypes increased progressively from day 30 to day 180 as diversity fell.

Germline V lookup: CDR1 SGHKS, CDR2 YYEKEE (reference sequence). V lost 0 bases, J lost 4 bases, and 7 bases lay in between. CDR3 length: 13 amino acids. The table came from immunoSEQ multiplex PCR; TCRdb's copy has only in-frame clones and leaves some out. The sample holds some 35,000 clones; 95% are singletons and the top ten take around 1.5%. The chain couples TRBV5-5 to TRBJ2-5; possibly TRBD2 for D (6 bases). Specimen: peripheral blood mononuclear cells, collected before stem cell transplant. The source of this sequence is a man aged 35-49 years with chronic myeloid leukemia. Some clones in this sample may be carry-over from other donors' samples. CDR3 amino acids: CASSLARGETQYF. Here the CDR3 DNA reads TGTGCCAGCAGCTTGGCGCGGGGAGAGACCCAGTACTTC.